The sequence of this TCR beta chain was determined in a study of molecular identifiers for immune sequencing clone quantification. The study's findings and limits: Spiked TCR RNA from one Jurkat cell reportedly showed up when mixed among roughly 1 million naive cells. Sizes of clones that are highly expanded could be underestimated (if identical TCR molecules share a barcode).

TCRdb reanalysed the PCR reads using MiXCR and keeps one entry per CDR3 protein. The top ten clones hold 0.7% to 1% of a sample with around 480,000 distinct CDR3 sequences, about 21% of them seen once. Germline assignment: CDR1 LGHDT and CDR2 YNNKEL (reference sequence). This CDR3 spans 13 amino acids. V was clipped by 2 bases and J by 4 bases; unmatched bases: 0. To note about this clonotype: Its antigen is unknown.

The receptor's source is a human donor in good health. Some libraries in this study had Jurkat cell RNA spiked in. Sequenced: naive CD8+ T cells from blood, with Jurkat cell RNA spiked in. Subset here: FACS-sorted CD8+CD4-CCR7+CD45RA+ naive T cells. The rearrangement joins TRBV3-1 to TRBJ1-2; 8 bases agree with TRBD1. The CDR3: CASSQTGGYGYTF. CDR3 sequence (DNA): TGTGCCAGCAGCCAAACAGGGGGCTATGGCTACACCTTC.